This T cell receptor (beta chain) stems from a study of blood T cell repertoires in COVID-19. Study summary: Samples came from the United States, Italy and Spain, spanning acute and convalescent COVID-19.

This study enrolled people aged roughly 18 to 90 from about 26 US geographic areas. Two negative PCRs, clearance, or symptom resolution were required of recovered Cohort 3 donors. V was pared by 6 bases and J by 5 bases, with 9 bases of the junction left unmatched. This CDR3 comprises 14 residues. Germline V gene data show CDR1 as LGHDT and CDR2 as YNNKEL (reference sequence). The data were produced by immunoSEQ multiplex PCR, yet TCRdb's version contains in-frame clones alone and is incomplete. The repertoire consists of around 330,000 clones, with approximately 88% occurring once and the leading ten covering approximately 9%.

The TCR originated in a woman aged 18 to 35 who had recovered from COVID-19. The V call is TRBV3-1 (or the pseudogene TRBV3-2), the J call TRBJ1-1, with 7 bases matching TRBD1. Sequenced input: PBMCs or T cells enriched from blood (not recorded which). This CDR3 is CASSRDSGFTEAFF. CDR3 coding DNA: TGTGCCAGCAGTAGGGACAGCGGTTTTACTGAAGCTTTCTTT.